The T cell receptor beta chain under discussion was sequenced for a study of shared T cell receptors in the human thymus. Assay: immunoSEQ multiplex PCR; the TCRdb copy retains only in-frame clones and omits some. The sample lists 500,000 to 850,000 clones, over 75% occurring once. Germline-derived CDR1 and CDR2 are MNHNS and SASEGT. V lost 3 bases and J 2 bases, leaving 14 bases between the germline ends. This CDR3 comprises 16 residues. The sample was also reused in another study, on human thymus T cells. This second study says: Thymus specimens were resections from corrective heart surgery. What appeared biased in thymic and blood repertoires was the usage of V and J genes.

The receptor's source is a boy in the first two years of life with a congenital heart defect. Sample: thymocytes. V is TRBV6-1 and J is TRBJ1-5; no clear D gene. The CDR3 spells CASSDGGRGCNQPQHF. Here the CDR3 DNA reads TGTGCCAGCAGTGACGGTGGGCGTGGTTGCAATCAGCCCCAGCATTTT.